Following are 26 T cell receptor beta chains from one sample sequenced in a study of low-dose radiotherapy and immunotherapy resistance in tumors. The time point is: before trial treatment. Alpha and beta chains were covered, as first-strand cDNA relied on TRAV- and TRBV-specific primers. TCRs underwent approximately 20 PCR cycles of amplification with a constant-region primer and V-primer adapter. TCRdb ran MiXCR on the reads and lists one entry per CDR3 protein. The repertoire consists of approximately 70,000 distinct CDR3 sequences, with around 31% occurring once and the leading ten covering around 10%. Sequencing used PBMCs, obtained before treatment. The receptors here all came from a female donor with ovarian cancer.

Notes on this clonotype: A junction boundary mismatches the germline segment, possibly from a read error. CDR3 residues: CATSDRDKERHF. The CDR3 DNA reads as TGTGCCACCAGTGACAGGGACAAGGAAAGGCATTTT. The chain joins TRBV24-1 to TRBJ2-3, with D possibly matching TRBD1 (6 bases). The CDR3 contains 12 residues. Germline loops: CDR1 KGHDR, CDR2 SFDVKD.

A few counts support this clonotype. The rearrangement links TRBV6-2 or TRBV6-3 to TRBJ2-3, with D possibly matching TRBD2 (5 bases). This CDR3 contains 15 residues. CDR1 is MNHEY, CDR2 SVGEGT, per germline. V was trimmed by 2 bases and J by 3 bases, leaving 12 bases between them. The DNA for the CDR3 is TGTGCCAGCAGTTACCCTAGCAGATTGACAGATACGCAGTATTTT. Protein sequence: CASSYPSRLTDTQYF.

This clonotype was detected ten times or more. The chain has TRBV5-4 and TRBJ2-3; 16 bases agree with TRBD2. V shed 4 bases and J 8 bases; nucleotides not matched to a gene: 7. CDR1 is SGHNT and CDR2 is YYREEE in the germline V gene (reference sequence). The CDR3 length is 16 residues. The CDR3 nucleotides are TGTGCCAGCAGCCCGGGGACTAGCGGGGGGGGTGGTACGCAGTATTTT. It specifies CASSPGTSGGGGTQYF. Full variable domain (rest looked up from reference TRBV5-4 and TRBJ2-3): ETGVTQSPTHLIKTRGQQVTLRCSSQSGHNTVSWYQQALGQGPQFIFQYYREEENGRGNFPPRFSGLQFPNYSSELNVNALELDDSALYLCASSPGTSGGGGTQYFGPGTRLTVL.

This CDR3 is CASSFRAGLKNTEAFF. The CDR3, as DNA: TGTGCCAGCAGCTTCCGCGCGGGACTGAAGAACACTGAAGCTTTCTTT. This chain uses TRBV7-9 with TRBJ1-1; D is possibly TRBD1 (5 bases). From germline, CDR1 is SEHNR and CDR2 FQNEAQ (reference sequence). V gave up 3 bases and J gave up 1 base, with 15 bases separating them. The CDR3 has 16 residues.

Regarding this clonotype: This probably arose from a read error, given a far larger clone one base away. This chain joins TRBV30 and TRBJ2-1, with D uncertain. Germline loops: CDR1 GTSNPN, CDR2 SVGIG (reference sequence). V was clipped by 2 bases and J by 10 bases, with 18 bases between them. The CDR3 contains 14 residues. The CDR3 loop reads CAWSTASGPYEQFF. The CDR3, as DNA: TGTGCCTGGAGTACGGCATCCGGGCCCTACGAGCAGTTCTTC.

V gene TRBV29-1 combines with J gene TRBJ1-1, with D perhaps TRBD1 (5 bases). The length of the CDR3 is 13 residues. V lost 4 bases and J 4 bases, leaving 13 bases between the germline ends. Germline loops: CDR1 SQVTM, CDR2 ANQGSEA. The CDR3 bases are TGCAGCGTTGGGGCAGGGCGGGGCACTGAAGCTTTCTTT. The encoded protein is CSVGAGRGTEAFF.

This clonotype came up many times. The chain couples TRBV30 to TRBJ1-6, with D possibly matching TRBD1 (6 bases). The germline V and J ends were trimmed by 5 bases and 9 bases, with 11 bases remaining between them. This CDR3 spans 12 amino acids. Germline CDR1 is GTSNPN and CDR2 is SVGIG (reference sequence). The CDR3 region has the DNA TGTGCCTGGGTGGACAGTGGTTCACCCCTCCACTTT. This translates into CAWVDSGSPLHF.

As for this clonotype: At one of its ends the junction is not consistent with the germline gene, which may arise from a read error. V gene TRBV28 combines with J gene TRBJ1-2; 8 bases align to TRBD1. The germline V gene has CDR1 MDHEN and CDR2 SYDVKM. The CDR3 sequence is 14 residues long. CDR3: CAAKDRASNYGYTF. The CDR3 DNA reads as TGTGCCGCCAAGGACAGGGCCTCTAATTATGGCTACACCTTC.

This clonotype has a count of ten or more. The chain has TRBV20-1 and TRBJ1-4; no clear D gene. CDR3 length: 13 residues. V gave up 0 bases and J gave up 2 bases, with 4 bases separating them. From germline, CDR1 is DFQATT and CDR2 SNEGSKA (reference sequence). This chain's CDR3 is CSARDRTNEKLFF. The CDR3 region has the DNA TGCAGTGCTAGAGACAGGACTAATGAAAAACTGTTTTTT.

This clonotype was counted many times. This chain uses TRBV2 with TRBJ2-2; no reliable D call. Deletions cut 5 bases from V and 7 bases from J, with 14 bases between. CDR3 size: 14 residues. Germline assignment: CDR1 SNHLY and CDR2 FYNNEI. The CDR3 reads CASSLRQRSGELFF. CDR3 bases: TGTGCCAGCAGTTTGAGACAAAGGAGCGGGGAGCTGTTTTTT.

At least ten counts were recorded for this clonotype. The CDR3 DNA sequence: TGTGCCAGCAGTCATACAGGGATCGGAAACACTGAAGCTTTCTTT. Its protein is CASSHTGIGNTEAFF. The V gene is TRBV6-2 or TRBV6-3, the J gene TRBJ1-1; tentative D call: TRBD1 (6 bases). The CDR3 contains 15 residues. V was pared by 5 bases and J by 2 bases, with 15 bases between. Germline V gives CDR1 MNHEY, CDR2 SVGEGT.

This clonotype appeared many times. The V and J genes are TRBV6-6 and TRBJ2-5, with D tentatively TRBD2 (6 bases). CDR3 length equals 15 residues. V was shortened by 6 bases and J by 1 base, with 15 bases between the two germline ends. From germline, CDR1 is MNHNY and CDR2 SVGAGI (reference sequence). The CDR3 is CASSWGLGTQETQYF. The CDR3 region has the DNA TGTGCCAGCAGCTGGGGACTGGGGACCCAAGAGACCCAGTACTTC.

This clonotype was observed at least ten times. V is TRBV29-1 and J is TRBJ2-1, with 8 bases fitting TRBD1. V trimming: 6 bases; J trimming: 0 bases; junction bases outside the gene matches: 4. The CDR3 runs to 14 residues. Germline V gene sequence: CDR1 SQVTM, CDR2 ANQGSEA. The CDR3 nucleotides are TGCAGCGTAGGACAGGGAAGCTCCTACAATGAGCAGTTCTTC. Its protein product is CSVGQGSSYNEQFF.

This clonotype was seen at least ten times. The rearrangement links TRBV5-4 to TRBJ1-2; D possibly corresponds to TRBD1 (5 bases). CDR1 is SGHNT, CDR2 YYREEE, per germline (reference sequence). The length of the CDR3 is 15 residues. V lost 4 bases, J lost 3 bases, and 16 bases lay in between. The chain's CDR3 is CASSPTPDSYYGYTF. The CDR3 region has the DNA TGTGCCAGCAGCCCAACCCCCGACAGCTACTATGGCTACACCTTC.

This clonotype was seen repeatedly, ten times or more. This rearrangement joins TRBV2 to TRBJ2-5, with 7 positions matching TRBD2. The CDR3 spans 15 residues. With V trimmed by 3 bases and J by 1 base, 5 bases remained unmatched. Germline CDR1 reads SNHLY; CDR2 reads FYNNEI. The CDR3 is CASSDNWEGQETQYF. The CDR3 DNA reads TGTGCCAGCAGTGATAACTGGGAGGGCCAAGAGACCCAGTACTTC.

Comment on this clonotype: With a far larger clone one base away, a read error is the likely cause. The chain links TRBV28 to TRBJ2-1; a weak D match, TRBD1 (7 bases). The V end lost 6 bases, the J end lost 10 bases, and 25 bases lay between the germline ends. The CDR3 runs 16 residues. CDR1 is MDHEN, CDR2 SYDVKM, per germline. CDR3 in amino acids: CASSPGGGTAFYEQFF. In DNA form, the CDR3 reads TGTGCCAGCAGCCCCGGCGGCGGGACAGCCTTCTACGAGCAGTTCTTC.

This clonotype was observed a single time. A far larger clone is off by one base, so a read error is likely. V and J are TRBV5-5 and TRBJ2-1, with D perhaps given as TRBD1 or TRBD2 (5 bases each). The CDR3 length is 15 residues. The germline gives CDR1 SGHKS, CDR2 YYEKEE (reference sequence). The V gene lost 0 bases and the J gene lost 10 bases, with 17 bases spanning the gap. The CDR3: CASSLAGARAYEQFF. The DNA for the CDR3 is TGTGCCAGCAGCTTGGCCGGGGCGCGGGCCTACGAGCAGTTCTTC. Complete variable domain (other parts from reference TRBV5-5 and TRBJ2-1): DAGVTQSPTHLIKTRGQQVTLRCSPISGHKSVSWYQQVLGQGPQFIFQYYEKEERGRGNFPDRFSARQFPNYSSELNVNALLLGDSALYLCASSLAGARAYEQFFGPGTRLTVL.

This clonotype has a count of ten or more. The rearrangement uses TRBV12-3 or TRBV12-4 and TRBJ1-1; D is perhaps TRBD1 (5 bases). This CDR3 has 15 amino acids. The V end lost 1 base, the J end lost 3 bases, and 12 bases lay between the germline ends. The CDR3 region has the DNA TGTGCCAGCAGTTTAGGGCTCGGGGCCTACACTGAAGCTTTCTTT. Protein product: CASSLGLGAYTEAFF.

This clonotype was detected once. The rearrangement links TRBV28 to TRBJ2-5, with 7 bases fitting TRBD1. Germline CDR1 and CDR2: MDHEN and SYDVKM. After removal of 6 bases from V and 2 bases from J, the junction contained 6 bases not matched to a gene. There are 14 residues in the CDR3. The CDR3 sequence is CASRAGGSQETQYF. In DNA form, the CDR3 reads TGTGCCAGCAGGGCAGGGGGATCTCAAGAGACCCAGTACTTC.

The V gene is TRBV5-1, the J gene TRBJ1-1; D is perhaps TRBD1 (5 bases). From germline, CDR1 is SGHRS and CDR2 YFSETQ. The CDR3 is made up of 15 amino acids. Trimming pared 4 bases from V and 1 base from J, leaving 14 bases between. The CDR3 reads CASSPPGGGNTEAFF. The CDR3 bases are TGCGCCAGCAGCCCCCCTGGTGGGGGGAACACTGAAGCTTTCTTT.

In its sample, this clonotype was seen many times. The rearrangement links TRBV20-1 to TRBJ2-1; D is uncertain. Trimming shortened V by 3 bases and J by 6 bases, and 9 bases separated the two germline ends. Germline CDR1 and CDR2: DFQATT and SNEGSKA (reference sequence). The CDR3 runs 12 residues. CDR3 protein: CSASRQINEQFF. Here the CDR3 DNA reads TGCAGTGCTAGTAGGCAGATCAATGAGCAGTTCTTC.

CDR3 coding DNA: TGTGCCAGCAGCCTTGACAGAAACTATGGCTACACCTTC. The encoded protein is CASSLDRNYGYTF. The V gene is TRBV5-6, the J gene TRBJ1-2; possible D gene TRBD1, 5 bases. The ends were cut back, 4 bases at V and 2 bases at J, with 9 bases in the middle. This CDR3 has 13 residues. Per germline, CDR1 SGHDT and CDR2 YYEEEE.

In this sample, this clonotype turned up many times. The chain couples TRBV5-1 to TRBJ2-7, with D possibly TRBD1 on 6 matching bases. CDR1 and CDR2 (germline): SGHRS, YFSETQ. This CDR3 is 16 amino acids long. The V gene lost 4 bases and the J gene lost 2 bases, with 19 bases spanning the gap. Here the CDR3 reads CASSPDEDRTAYEQYF. CDR3 nucleotides: TGCGCCAGCAGCCCTGACGAAGACAGGACCGCCTACGAGCAGTACTTC.

This clonotype has at least ten counts. The CDR3 DNA reads as TGTGCCAGTAGAGGGCGGGGGGCGCGCGCTGAGCAGTTCTTC. Protein sequence: CASRGRGARAEQFF. The J gene is TRBJ2-1, the V gene TRBV9, with 8 nucleotides matching TRBD2. CDR3 length equals 14 residues. V gave up 8 bases and J gave up 9 bases; unmatched junction bases: 13. Germline lookup yields CDR1 SGDLS and CDR2 YYNGEE. Full variable domain (outside the CDR3, taken from reference TRBV9 and TRBJ2-1): DSGVTQTPKHLITATGQRVTLRCSPRSGDLSVYWYQQSLDQGLQFLIQYYNGEERAKGNILERFSAQQFPDLHSELNLSSLELGDSALYFCASRGRGARAEQFFGPGTRLTVL.

The chain joins TRBV5-4 to TRBJ2-5; 7 positions agree with TRBD1. Per germline, CDR1 SGHNT and CDR2 YYREEE (reference sequence). The ends lost 5 bases at V and 0 bases at J; junction bases unmatched: 7. The CDR3 covers 15 residues. This CDR3 reads CASRAGTENQETQYF. The CDR3 DNA follows: TGTGCCAGCAGGGCCGGGACAGAAAACCAAGAGACCCAGTACTTC.

The rearrangement joins TRBV1 to TRBJ1-1; the table's D call TRBD1 went unverified against the DNA. TRBV1 is marked as a pseudogene. This CDR3 is 13 amino acids long. The CDR3 sequence: CTRRTGANTEAFF. The CDR3 DNA reads TGCACCAGGAGGACAGGGGCGAACACTGAAGCTTTCTTT.